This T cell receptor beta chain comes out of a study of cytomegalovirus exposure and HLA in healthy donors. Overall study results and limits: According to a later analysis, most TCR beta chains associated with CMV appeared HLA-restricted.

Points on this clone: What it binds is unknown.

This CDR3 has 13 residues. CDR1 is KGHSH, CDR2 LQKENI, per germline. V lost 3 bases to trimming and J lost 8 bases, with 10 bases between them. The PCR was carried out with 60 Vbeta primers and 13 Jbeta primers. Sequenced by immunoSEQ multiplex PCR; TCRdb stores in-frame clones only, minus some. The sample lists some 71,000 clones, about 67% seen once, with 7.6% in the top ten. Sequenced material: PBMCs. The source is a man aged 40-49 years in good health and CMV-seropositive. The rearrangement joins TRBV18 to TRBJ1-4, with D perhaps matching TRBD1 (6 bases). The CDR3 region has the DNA TGTGCCAGCTCACCCCGACAGGACGAAAAACTGTTTTTT. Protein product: CASSPRQDEKLFF.